This TCR beta chain derives from a study of T cell responses to AZD1222 COVID-19 vaccine listed by TCRdb under 2021. For the wider study: AZD1222 recipients given second doses at about 4 weeks or at about 12 weeks were pooled, since spike-specific TCR depth and breadth were not found to differ between the two schedules. A total of 230 to 250 trial participants underwent TCR sequencing, of whom 207 received two doses of AZD1222 and around 25 received two doses of the MenACWY control vaccine. Trial participants were enrolled by age into subgroups of 18-55, 56-69 and 70-plus years, and around 140, 26 and 57 TCR-sequenced participants, respectively, were included in these subgroups. What the study reported, not specific to this receptor: The vaccine-associated CD4 TCRs covered the entire spike protein, and the dominant responses fell in regions 160-218 and 743-854. Nearly half of unique spike-specific TCRs reportedly recognized epitopes outside regions mutated in the B.1.351 and B.1.1.7 variants. Spike-specific TCR breadth and depth rose significantly after two AZD1222 doses compared with day 0 and with MenACWY recipients. Most participants were white British and females outnumbered males, and the authors suggested that clonal diversity may have been underestimated. Conclusions about previously exposed vaccinees are limited, since just six AZD1222 recipients were seropositive for SARS-CoV-2 at baseline. The 56-69-year group was small, and its depth increase did not reach significance, likely because of low power. Because no samples from the day 14 peak response were available, repertoires could be characterized only after the peak T cell response.

The sample's time point label, decoded: baseline before first vaccination. The vaccinee samples were drawn from two UK trials, COV001 and COV002, one of which was a single-blind randomized controlled phase 2/3 trial testing AZD1222 (ChAdOx1 nCoV-19) in healthy adults. Trial participant PBMC samples were collected at day 0 and day 28 after the second dose for TCRbeta chain sequencing. Taken from the germline V gene (reference sequence), the CDR1 and CDR2 loops are SGHNT and YYREEE. CDR3 length: 15 amino acids, cysteine to phenylalanine. Only the CDR3 portion is preserved as DNA: 45 bases, with reading frame beginning at the first base. Trimming leaves V shorter by 2 bases and J shorter by 2 bases, with the junction holding 6 bases beyond the gene matches. The CDR3 regions of human TCRbeta chains were subjected to immunosequencing. The study's processing was this. Repertoire TCRs were matched against a reference library of SARS-CoV-2-specific TCRs generated with the MIRA antigen-specificity platform. Breadth was defined as the fraction of unique TCRs that were SARS-CoV-2-associated, and depth was defined as the fraction of total T cells that were SARS-CoV-2-associated. Each spike-specific TCR was assigned to its reactive spike region and to a CD4 or CD8 class using the MIRA data. Log10-transformed breadth and depth values were compared by one-way ANOVA with Sidak's multiple comparisons tests. Held by TCRdb, this immuneACCESS table contains in-frame sequences only and omits some clones. Under half of the omission traces to an unresolved V gene where checked; the cause of the rest is unknown. The D gene and trimming were derived from the DNA, and the V and J assignments and clone size from that table. Counted in this sample were about 120,000 clones; approximately 87% of them appeared once. More than 9% of the sample belongs to the ten largest clones.

Worth noting for this clone: It lacks a known antigen. Per-base qualities were not stored, and no clone one base away is much larger.

Rearrangement joined TRBV5-4 to TRBJ2-5, and 7 bases in between align with TRBD2. The receptor was derived from an adult in good health. Sequenced here: peripheral blood, sampled on day 0 of AZD1222 vaccination. The DNA is TGTGCCAGCAGCTTAGCCTCGCGGGGGCAAGAGACCCAGTACTTC. It specifies CASSLASRGQETQYF.